The entry below gives a single T cell receptor (beta chain) sequence along with its context. The antigen is undetermined. This sample is part of a study of identical twins. Points from the study as a whole: Reduced insertions were recorded for abundant cord blood beta clonotypes, with no such pattern in memory repertoires.

This CDR3 contains 15 residues. Germline lookup yields CDR1 MNHEY and CDR2 SMNVEV (reference sequence). The trim removed 4 bases at V and 0 bases at J, leaving 4 bases unmatched. Via MiXCR, TCRdb re-called the 5' RACE reads, giving one row per CDR3 protein. The profile shows roughly 540,000 distinct CDR3 sequences, 20% to 25% of them singletons. The sample also formed part of further work on T cells expressing NK-cell markers. That report notes: Seven donors tested HCMV-seropositive and one tested seronegative among the eight sequenced.

Material for sequencing was CD4+ T cells sorted from blood. The chain uses TRBV27 and TRBJ2-7; TRBD2 matches at 9 bases. This receptor was identified in a woman younger than 30 in good health. The CDR3 sequence: CASSSLSGSSYEQYF. The DNA of the CDR3 is TGTGCCAGCAGTTCTCTTAGCGGGAGCTCCTACGAGCAGTACTTC.